The present T cell receptor (beta chain) was sequenced within a study of blood T cell repertoires in COVID-19. Turning to the study itself: Researchers got acute and convalescent COVID-19 samples from the United States, Italy and Spain.

In the original processing: The authors estimated nucleated cell counts from reference gene primer amplification. Assay used: immunoSEQ multiplex PCR; TCRdb lists only in-frame clones, some missing. For V, J and clone size, that table is used; D and trimming come from the DNA. The profile covers 220,000 or so clones, with around 84% appearing a single time and 6.8% taken by the ten largest. Those who participated ranged in age from roughly 18 to 89 years and resided in about two dozen US areas. Recovery among Cohort 3 donors was established by two negative PCRs, clearance, or symptom resolution. CDR1 is MNHEY, CDR2 SMNVEV, per germline (reference sequence). The CDR3 runs 13 residues. Trimming stripped 2 bases from V and 5 bases from J, with 7 bases between.

Sequenced material: PBMCs or T cells enriched from blood (not recorded which). This chain uses TRBV27 with TRBJ1-5; D remains unclear. This TCR was recovered from a woman aged 40 to 50 who had recovered from COVID-19. The DNA of the CDR3 is TGTGCCAGCAGTTTAACGAGAGATCAGCCCCAGCATTTT. As protein: CASSLTRDQPQHF.